This record covers a single TCR beta chain. Its antigen is undetermined. Germline is not matched at one junction end, which may reflect a read error. Specified time point: persistent/refractory GD, antithyroid drugs over 5 years with positive TRAb. Generation of the TCR library employed RNA extracted from PBMCs. iRepertoire HTBI primers and Arm-PCR of CDR3 regions built TCR beta libraries. In TCRdb, the multiplex PCR reads were re-called with MiXCR into one record per CDR3 protein. The sample shows hundreds of thousands of distinct CDR3 sequences, about 22% of them seen only once. The data are from a study of regulatory T cells in long-lasting Graves disease. Whole-study findings and limits: Newly diagnosed patients shared 750 to 1,000 public clonotypes; persistent patients shared about 2,700.

There are 16 residues in the CDR3. Per the germline V gene, CDR1 is SGHNT and CDR2 is YENEEA. The source was peripheral blood mononuclear cells (PBMCs), collected when the disease was refractory, from a patient treated with antithyroid drugs. This rearrangement joins TRBV11-3 to TRBJ2-7, with D possibly matching TRBD1 (6 bases). The origin of this receptor is a female donor with Graves disease. DNA for the CDR3: TGTGCCAGCAGCTCCCCCTCGGACAGATCTACCTATGAGCAGTACTTC. Its protein product is CASSSPSDRSTYEQYF. The whole variable domain, remainder taken from reference TRBV11-3 and TRBJ2-7, is EAGVVQSPRYKIIEKKQPVAFWCNPISGHNTLYWYLQNLGQGPELLIRYENEEAVDDSQLPKDRFSAERLKGVDSTLKIQPAELGDSAVYLCASSSPSDRSTYEQYFGPGTRLTVT.